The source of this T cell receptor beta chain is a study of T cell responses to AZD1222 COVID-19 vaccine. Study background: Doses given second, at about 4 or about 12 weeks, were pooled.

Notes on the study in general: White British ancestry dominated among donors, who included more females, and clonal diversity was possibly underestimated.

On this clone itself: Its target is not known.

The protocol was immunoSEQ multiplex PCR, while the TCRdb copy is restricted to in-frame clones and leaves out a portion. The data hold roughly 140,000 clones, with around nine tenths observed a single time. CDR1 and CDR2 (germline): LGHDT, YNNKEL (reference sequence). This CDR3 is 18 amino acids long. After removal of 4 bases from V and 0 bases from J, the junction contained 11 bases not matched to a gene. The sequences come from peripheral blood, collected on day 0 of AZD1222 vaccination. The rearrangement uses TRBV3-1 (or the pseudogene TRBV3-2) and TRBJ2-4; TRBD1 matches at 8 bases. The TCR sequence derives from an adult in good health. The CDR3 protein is CASSRILRGPGAKNIQYF. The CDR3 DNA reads TGTGCCAGCAGCCGTATACTCAGGGGGCCCGGAGCCAAAAACATTCAGTACTTC.